This passage covers 30 T cell receptor beta chains from one sample sequenced in a study of beta chain features in type 1 diabetes. Regarding the study as a whole: The study found moderately but significantly shorter TCRB CDR3s in all four CD4+ subsets of Type 1 diabetes patients.

Expressed TCRB transcripts were sequenced because the isolated RNA had all been reverse transcribed beforehand. The data were produced by immunoSEQ multiplex PCR, yet TCRdb's version contains in-frame clones alone and is incomplete. The sample carries more than 250,000 clones, around 20% recorded once. These receptors' antigens are unknown. The sequenced material came from naive CD4+ T cells from blood. The receptors originated from a woman in her thirties or forties with type 1 diabetes.

The table lists this clone with a few counts. The V call is TRBV7-3, the J call TRBJ2-7, with 9 nucleotides matching TRBD1. Germline V gene data show CDR1 as SGHTA and CDR2 as FQGTGA. With V trimmed by 0 bases and J by 5 bases, 5 bases remained unmatched. The CDR3 extends over 15 amino acids. DNA for the CDR3: TGTGCCAGCAGCTTAACAGGGGACAGGGAGCACGAGCAGTACTTC. Its protein is CASSLTGDREHEQYF.

This clone occurred a few times. The rearrangement links TRBV5-6 to TRBJ1-2; 8 bases map to TRBD1. The germline V gene has CDR1 SGHDT and CDR2 YYEEEE. The CDR3 runs 14 residues. With 6 bases clipped from V and 2 bases from J, the junction kept 6 bases outside the gene matches. The CDR3 sequence: CASTRGQGNYGYTF. The CDR3 coding sequence is TGTGCCAGCACCCGCGGACAGGGAAACTATGGCTACACCTTC.

This chain uses TRBV29-1 with TRBJ2-2; weak D call: TRBD2 (5 bases). V was trimmed by 4 bases and J by 5 bases, leaving 5 bases between them. The germline V gene has CDR1 SQVTM and CDR2 ANQGSEA. This CDR3 spans 11 amino acids. In nucleotides, the CDR3 is TGCAGCGTTGGGAGGACCGGGGAGCTGTTTTTT. Protein: CSVGRTGELFF.

The chain combines TRBV29-1 with TRBJ1-1, with D possibly matching TRBD1 (5 bases). This CDR3 has 13 residues. Trimming left V 5 bases short and J 1 base short, with 11 bases between. Per germline, CDR1 SQVTM and CDR2 ANQGSEA. The CDR3 loop reads CSVIVGANTEAFF. CDR3 nucleotide sequence: TGCAGCGTTATAGTAGGGGCGAACACTGAAGCTTTCTTT.

The chain links TRBV9 to TRBJ2-3, with a weak D call TRBD2 (5 bases). The CDR3 sequence is 14 residues long. V dropped 4 bases and J dropped 3 bases, with 12 bases sitting between them. Germline V lookup: CDR1 SGDLS, CDR2 YYNGEE. The CDR3 reads CASSLSGETDTQYF. The CDR3 coding sequence is TGTGCCAGCAGCCTCTCCGGGGAGACAGATACGCAGTATTTT.

V usage is TRBV5-4 and J usage is TRBJ1-2, with D hard to call. The CDR3 runs 12 residues. Germline lookup yields CDR1 SGHNT and CDR2 YYREEE (reference sequence). V was clipped by 2 bases and J by 4 bases, with 6 bases between them. This CDR3 is CASSFGLYGYTF. The CDR3 region has the DNA TGTGCCAGCAGCTTTGGACTCTATGGCTACACCTTC.

The gene calls are TRBV28 and TRBJ2-7, with D possibly being TRBD1 (5 bases). Trimming took off 7 bases at V and 0 bases at J, with 19 bases between the two ends. The CDR3 totals 16 residues. Per germline, CDR1 MDHEN and CDR2 SYDVKM. The CDR3 region has the DNA TGTGCCAGCACCCCGCCCCAGGGTAAAGTCTCCTACGAGCAGTACTTC. Protein: CASTPPQGKVSYEQYF.

The chain couples TRBV6-5 to TRBJ1-5, with TRBD1 matching 7 bases. J was trimmed by 2 bases and V by 5 bases; bases with no gene match: 3. Germline values: CDR1 MNHEY, CDR2 SVGAGI. The CDR3 extends over 14 amino acids. This CDR3 is CASSVGQRNQPQHF. The CDR3 DNA sequence: TGTGCCAGCAGTGTGGGACAGCGCAATCAGCCCCAGCATTTT.

This clone was seen more than once but under ten times. The chain uses TRBV7-2 and TRBJ2-3; D is uncertain. There are 11 residues in the CDR3. V shed 6 bases and J shed 3 bases, with 4 bases lying between them. CDR1 is SGHTA and CDR2 is FQGNSA in the germline V gene. The CDR3 region is CASRTTDTQYF. CDR3 coding DNA: TGTGCCAGCAGGACTACAGATACGCAGTATTTT.

CDR3 sequence (DNA): TGTGCCAGCAGCTTGCCCCATAGCGGAGCGAACACCGGGGAGCTGTTTTTT. Its protein product is CASSLPHSGANTGELFF. This chain connects TRBV5-4 to TRBJ2-2, with D possibly matching TRBD2 (6 bases). This CDR3 comprises 17 residues. The ends were cut back, 1 base at V and 0 bases at J, with 13 bases in the middle. Germline CDR1 SGHNT, CDR2 YYREEE (reference sequence).

The chain joins TRBV19 to TRBJ1-5; perhaps TRBD1 as D (6 bases). V was shortened by 5 bases and J by 1 base, with 15 bases between the two germline ends. The CDR3 is made up of 16 amino acids. Germline V gene data show CDR1 as LNHDA and CDR2 as SQIVND (reference sequence). The CDR3 sequence is CASSVNRDTSNQPQHF. CDR3 DNA: TGTGCCAGTAGTGTCAACAGGGATACAAGCAATCAGCCCCAGCATTTT.

The chain combines TRBV5-1 with TRBJ2-3; the D is unclear. CDR3 length equals 15 residues. Germline values: CDR1 SGHRS, CDR2 YFSETQ. Trimming left V 3 bases short and J 2 bases short, with 13 bases between. The CDR3 here is CASSWAVSFTDTQYF. As DNA, the CDR3 is TGCGCCAGCAGCTGGGCAGTTTCATTCACAGATACGCAGTATTTT.

This chain joins TRBV19 and TRBJ2-5, with D possibly being TRBD1 (6 bases). The CDR3 runs 14 residues. The germline V gene has CDR1 LNHDA and CDR2 SQIVND (reference sequence). Trimming took off 5 bases at V and 7 bases at J, with 17 bases between the two ends. This CDR3 is CASSFTQGTRTQYF. Written as DNA, the CDR3 is TGTGCCAGTAGTTTCACCCAGGGGACGCGGACCCAGTACTTC.

The chain uses TRBV19 and TRBJ2-2, with 8 positions matching TRBD2. The CDR3 consists of 14 residues. In germline, CDR1 is LNHDA, CDR2 SQIVND (reference sequence). V shed 6 bases and J 5 bases; nucleotides not matched to a gene: 5. CDR3 coding DNA: TGTGCCAGTAGCGCGGGGGGAATAACCGGGGAGCTGTTTTTT. It translates to CASSAGGITGELFF. The whole variable domain, filled in from reference TRBV19 and TRBJ2-2, reads DGGITQSPKYLFRKEGQNVTLSCEQNLNHDAMYWYRQDPGQGLRLIYYSQIVNDFQKGDIAEGYSVSREKKESFPLTVTSAQKNPTAFYLCASSAGGITGELFFGEGSRLTVL.

The table lists this clone with a few counts. The CDR3 DNA is TGTGCCAGCAGTGGACCTCAGGGATGGCATGGCTACACCTTC. Amino acid sequence: CASSGPQGWHGYTF. The V call is TRBV28, the J call TRBJ1-2, with a possible D match to TRBD1 (5 bases). Trimming took 5 bases from V and 6 from J, leaving 16 bases between them. The germline V gene encodes CDR1 MDHEN and CDR2 SYDVKM. The CDR3 is 14 amino acids.

There are a few counts of this clone. The rearrangement joins TRBV18 to TRBJ1-1, with 7 bases matching TRBD1. This CDR3 contains 13 residues. The germline gives CDR1 KGHSH, CDR2 LQKENI. After removal of 4 bases from V and 3 bases from J, the junction contained 2 bases not matched to a gene. In DNA, the CDR3 is TGTGCCAGCTCACAACAGGGGCACACTGAAGCTTTCTTT. It encodes CASSQQGHTEAFF.

This clone was seen only a few times. This chain uses TRBV4-2 with TRBJ2-5; D possibly corresponds to TRBD1 (5 bases). V lost 1 base and J 1 base, leaving 13 bases between the germline ends. The germline gives CDR1 LGHNA, CDR2 YNFKEQ. The CDR3 sequence is 16 residues long. CDR3 nucleotide sequence: TGTGCCAGCAGCCAAGTCTATGGGCAGGGCCAAGAGACCCAGTACTTC. Its translation is CASSQVYGQGQETQYF.

The chain uses TRBV18 and TRBJ2-4; TRBD1 matches at 7 bases. Germline values: CDR1 KGHSH, CDR2 LQKENI. The CDR3 loop spans 17 amino acids. V was pared by 3 bases and J by 8 bases, with 16 bases of the junction left unmatched. CDR3 bases: TGTGCCAGCTCACCTCCCTTGGCAGGGGGTCTTTTAGACATTCAGTACTTC. Translation: CASSPPLAGGLLDIQYF.

The chain links TRBV7-3 to TRBJ1-1, with 7 bases fitting TRBD1. With 5 bases clipped from V and 6 bases from J, the junction kept 6 bases outside the gene matches. The germline V gene has CDR1 SGHTA and CDR2 FQGTGA. The CDR3 runs to 13 residues. This CDR3 is CASSQGGYAEAFF. The DNA of the CDR3 is TGTGCCAGCAGCCAAGGGGGCTACGCTGAAGCTTTCTTT.

The chain couples TRBV10-3 to TRBJ2-3, with 11 bases that match TRBD2. Trimming at V came to 7 bases and at J to 0 bases, leaving 3 bases not matched to a gene. Germline CDR1 reads ENHRY; CDR2 reads SYGVKD. This CDR3 has 15 residues. CDR3 DNA: TGTGCCATCAAACCTAGCGGGAGGAGCACAGATACGCAGTATTTT. This translates into CAIKPSGRSTDTQYF.

The rearrangement links TRBV6-1 to TRBJ1-5, with D possibly TRBD1 on 6 matching bases. V lost 3 bases, J lost 3 bases, and 15 bases lay in between. Germline CDR1 is MNHNS and CDR2 is SASEGT. This CDR3 is built from 16 residues. The CDR3 nucleotides are TGTGCCAGCAGTGACCGAGGGGGAGTTGACAATCAGCCCCAGCATTTT. Encoded protein: CASSDRGGVDNQPQHF.

The rearrangement joins TRBV25-1 to TRBJ2-5, with 12 positions matching TRBD1. This CDR3 is built from 17 residues. CDR1 and CDR2 from the germline V gene are MGHDK and SYGVNS. The junction had 12 bases not matched to a gene; V was cut back by 5 bases and J by 5 bases. The CDR3 loop reads CASSWGWRDRGPETQYF. As DNA, the CDR3 is TGTGCCAGCAGTTGGGGCTGGCGGGACAGGGGGCCCGAGACCCAGTACTTC.

This clone occurred a few times. This chain connects TRBV5-1 to TRBJ2-5, with D possibly matching TRBD2 (6 bases). CDR3 length: 15 residues. Deletions cut 0 bases from V and 4 bases from J, with 13 bases between. Germline CDR1 SGHRS, CDR2 YFSETQ. The CDR3 DNA reads as TGCGCCAGCAGCTTGGCGGGGGAGAGGAGAGAGACCCAGTACTTC. Encoded protein: CASSLAGERRETQYF. Full variable domain (outside the CDR3, taken from reference TRBV5-1 and TRBJ2-5): KAGVTQTPRYLIKTRGQQVTLSCSPISGHRSVSWYQQTPGQGLQFLFEYFSETQRNKGNFPGRFSGRQFSNSRSEMNVSTLELGDSALYLCASSLAGERRETQYFGPGTRLLVL.

V gene TRBV10-3 combines with J gene TRBJ1-1; maybe TRBD1 (5 bases). CDR3 size: 14 residues. The germline gives CDR1 ENHRY, CDR2 SYGVKD. Trimming removed 7 bases from V and 8 bases from J, with 20 bases in between. The CDR3 nucleotides read TGTGCCATCACAGGGTCGGACACGGGGGGAGAAGCTTTCTTT. This codes for CAITGSDTGGEAFF.

The chain has TRBV5-1 and TRBJ1-5; 7 nucleotides match TRBD1. Trimming removed 1 base from V and 1 base from J; junction bases left unmatched: 2. Germline V gene data show CDR1 as SGHRS and CDR2 as YFSETQ. The CDR3 has 15 residues. Here the CDR3 reads CASSLWGQSNQPQHF. DNA of the CDR3: TGCGCCAGCAGCTTGTGGGGACAGAGCAATCAGCCCCAGCATTTT.

There are a few counts of this clone. J is TRBJ2-1 and V is TRBV18; TRBD2 matches at 10 bases. Per the germline V gene, CDR1 is KGHSH and CDR2 is LQKENI. The V gene end was trimmed by 2 bases and the J gene end by 8 bases; junction bases not matched to a gene: 12. CDR3 length equals 17 residues. CDR3 coding DNA: TGTGCCAGCTCACCATTCTTTAAGCGGGGGGGCCTAGATGAGCAGTTCTTC. Translated: CASSPFFKRGGLDEQFF.

The V and J genes are TRBV5-4 and TRBJ2-1; 7 nucleotides agree with TRBD2. The CDR3 extends over 15 amino acids. Germline CDR1 reads SGHNT; CDR2 reads YYREEE (reference sequence). Trimming cost V 0 bases and J 6 bases; bases outside gene matches: 6. CDR3 loop: CASSLDPGGRNEQFF. The CDR3 bases are TGTGCCAGCAGCTTGGATCCGGGAGGACGCAATGAGCAGTTCTTC.

In its sample, this clone was seen a few times. Here the CDR3 DNA reads TGCGCCAGCAGCTTGGACAGCCAGAACACTGAAGCTTTCTTT. Its protein product is CASSLDSQNTEAFF. This rearrangement joins TRBV5-1 to TRBJ1-1, with no clear D. Germline V gene data show CDR1 as SGHRS and CDR2 as YFSETQ. V lost 0 bases to trimming and J lost 1 base, with 7 bases between them. The CDR3 totals 14 residues.

This rearrangement joins TRBV25-1 to TRBJ2-7; 7 nucleotides match TRBD1. Germline V gene sequence: CDR1 MGHDK, CDR2 SYGVNS. This CDR3 is built from 14 residues. The J segment lost 2 bases and the V segment lost 5 bases, leaving 6 bases of the junction unmatched. The CDR3 here is CASSRAGGTYEQYF. CDR3 nucleotides: TGTGCCAGCAGTAGGGCAGGGGGTACCTACGAGCAGTACTTC.

This clone was seen a handful of times. The chain joins TRBV2 to TRBJ1-2; D perhaps matches TRBD1 (5 bases). The CDR3 is 14 amino acids. In germline, CDR1 is SNHLY, CDR2 FYNNEI. This CDR3 is CALKREEGHYGYTF. CDR3 coding DNA: TGTGCTCTCAAAAGGGAGGAGGGGCACTATGGCTACACCTTC.